The next 24 T cell receptor beta chains were all read from a single sample in a study of cytomegalovirus exposure and HLA in healthy donors. PCR used 60 Vbeta primers and 13 Jbeta primers. Profiling relied on immunoSEQ multiplex PCR, and the TCRdb table lists in-frame clones only, not all of them. The table lists about 160,000 clones, about 80% of them singletons. Sequencing was done on a sample of PBMCs. The origin of the receptors is a female donor in good health and CMV-seronegative.

J is TRBJ1-2 and V is TRBV6-5, with 12 bases matching TRBD1. The V segment lost 0 bases and the J segment 7 bases; nucleotides outside the gene matches: 6. The germline gives CDR1 MNHEY, CDR2 SVGAGI. The CDR3 spans 16 residues. This CDR3 is CASSYSTGTGGLGYTF. Written as DNA, the CDR3 is TGTGCCAGCAGTTACTCGACCGGGACAGGGGGCCTTGGCTACACCTTC.

Here the CDR3 reads CASSPDGGNRYEQFF. The CDR3 DNA is TGCGCCAGCAGCCCCGACGGCGGGAATAGGTATGAGCAGTTCTTC. The V call is TRBV5-1, the J call TRBJ2-1; D might be TRBD2 (6 bases). The V end lost 4 bases, the J end lost 8 bases, and 19 bases lay between the germline ends. CDR1 and CDR2 (germline): SGHRS, YFSETQ. This CDR3 region has 15 residues.

This clone was detected once. V and J are TRBV6-5 and TRBJ2-7, with 7 bases lining up with TRBD2. CDR1 and CDR2 (germline): MNHEY, SVGAGI. V lost 5 bases and J lost 3; bases outside the gene matches: 10. This CDR3 has 15 amino acids. CDR3 nucleotide sequence: TGTGCCAGCAGTCTAGCGGCCGGGGGTTTCTACGAGCAGTACTTC. Residues: CASSLAAGGFYEQYF.

This sequence joins TRBV5-1 and TRBJ2-5; 8 positions match TRBD2. With 4 bases clipped from V and 4 bases from J, the junction kept 6 bases outside the gene matches. The CDR3 loop spans 14 amino acids. Germline V gene sequence: CDR1 SGHRS, CDR2 YFSETQ. The CDR3 sequence is CASSPKGLGETQYF. Here the CDR3 DNA reads TGCGCCAGCAGCCCAAAGGGACTAGGAGAGACCCAGTACTTC.

The V and J genes are TRBV2 and TRBJ2-7, with 10 positions matching TRBD2. The V segment lost 5 bases and the J segment 4 bases; nucleotides outside the gene matches: 2. CDR3 length: 13 amino acids. Germline-derived CDR1 and CDR2 are SNHLY and FYNNEI. CDR3 loop: CASSRTSGYEQYF. CDR3 in DNA: TGTGCCAGCAGTCGGACTAGCGGTTACGAGCAGTACTTC.

This chain uses TRBV5-1 with TRBJ1-5; 7 bases map to TRBD1. Germline assignment: CDR1 SGHRS and CDR2 YFSETQ. This CDR3 has 15 residues. Trimming removed 0 bases from V and 7 bases from J; junction bases left unmatched: 7. CDR3 nucleotides: TGCGCCAGCAGCTTGGGAGACAGGGCGGGACAGCCCCAGCATTTT. Its translation is CASSLGDRAGQPQHF.

The gene calls are TRBV5-4 and TRBJ2-5, with a possible D match to TRBD1 (5 bases). V lost 2 bases to trimming and J lost 2 bases, with 10 bases between them. The V gene's germline CDR1 is SGHNT and CDR2 YYREEE (reference sequence). CDR3 length: 14 amino acids. CDR3 nucleotide sequence: TGTGCCAGCAGCTTATCAGGGCGTCAAGAGACCCAGTACTTC. Translating it yields CASSLSGRQETQYF. The full variable domain, with the rest looked up from reference TRBV5-4 and TRBJ2-5, is ETGVTQSPTHLIKTRGQQVTLRCSSQSGHNTVSWYQQALGQGPQFIFQYYREEENGRGNFPPRFSGLQFPNYSSELNVNALELDDSALYLCASSLSGRQETQYFGPGTRLLVL.

A word on this clone: The same CDR3 can be traced to other DNA sequences in this sample. The rearrangement uses TRBV5-6 and TRBJ1-4, with 7 bases matching TRBD1. The CDR3 covers 15 residues. The trim removed 8 bases at V and 4 bases at J, leaving 11 bases unmatched. The germline CDR1 and CDR2 sequences are SGHDT and YYEEEE. The DNA for the CDR3 is TGTGCCAGTAGCACCAGGACAGGCCGTAATGAAAAACTGTTTTTT. Its translation: CASSTRTGRNEKLFF.

The chain carries TRBV6-4 and TRBJ1-1; D is undetermined. This CDR3 is built from 13 residues. Trimming cost V 5 bases and J 0 bases, with 7 bases left between them. The germline V gene has CDR1 MRHNA and CDR2 SNTAGT. The CDR3 reads CASSSELNTEAFF. CDR3 DNA: TGTGCCAGCAGTAGCGAACTGAACACTGAAGCTTTCTTT.

The chain has TRBV11-2 and TRBJ2-7, with D possibly TRBD2 on 5 matching bases. The CDR3 runs to 13 residues. V lost 4 bases and J lost 6, with 13 bases in between. Germline V gene sequence: CDR1 SGHAT, CDR2 FQNNGV. DNA for the CDR3: TGTGCCAGCAGCTCGAGCTTGGAGGCCGAGCAGTACTTC. Its protein is CASSSSLEAEQYF.

The V call is TRBV10-3, the J call TRBJ1-1; 10 positions match TRBD1. This CDR3 spans 14 amino acids. Per the germline V gene, CDR1 is ENHRY and CDR2 is SYGVKD. Germline trimming cut 4 bases from V and 3 bases from J; bases unmatched to any gene: 2. CDR3 amino acids: CAISATGGDTEAFF. The CDR3 nucleotides are TGTGCCATCAGTGCGACAGGGGGCGACACTGAAGCTTTCTTT.

With respect to this clone: Other DNA sequences from this sample encode an identical CDR3 as well. The chain carries TRBV7-9 and TRBJ1-2; TRBD1 matches 9 bases. Germline V CDR1 and CDR2: SEHNR, FQNEAQ (reference sequence). The CDR3 consists of 16 residues. V was pared by 6 bases and J by 3 bases, with 11 bases of the junction left unmatched. The CDR3 reads CASREQGASLYYGYTF. CDR3 coding DNA: TGTGCCAGCAGGGAACAGGGGGCTTCACTTTACTATGGCTACACCTTC. The full variable domain, completed using reference TRBV7-9 and TRBJ1-2, is DTGVSQNPRHKITKRGQNVTFRCDPISEHNRLYWYRQTLGQGPEFLTYFQNEAQLEKSRLLSDRFSAERPKGSFSTLEIQRTEQGDSAMYLCASREQGASLYYGYTFGSGTRLTVV.

The chain joins TRBV5-6 to TRBJ1-2, with a possible D match to TRBD1 (6 bases). Trimming shortened V by 4 bases and J by 4 bases, and 17 bases separated the two germline ends. Germline V lookup: CDR1 SGHDT, CDR2 YYEEEE. The CDR3 runs 15 residues. In nucleotides, the CDR3 is TGTGCCAGCAGCACGACCAGGGGATCGGTCTATGGCTACACCTTC. It yields the protein CASSTTRGSVYGYTF.

The chain employs TRBV7-9 and TRBJ2-1; weak D call: TRBD2 (7 bases). V was shortened by 1 base and J by 7 bases, with 14 bases between the two germline ends. The V gene's germline CDR1 is SEHNR and CDR2 FQNEAQ (reference sequence). This CDR3 comprises 15 residues. In DNA form, the CDR3 reads TGTGCCAGCAGCTTAGACGGGGGGCTGGTGAATGAGCAGTTCTTC. Amino acids: CASSLDGGLVNEQFF. Looking up the rest from reference TRBV7-9 and TRBJ2-1 gives the full variable domain: DTGVSQNPRHKITKRGQNVTFRCDPISEHNRLYWYRQTLGQGPEFLTYFQNEAQLEKSRLLSDRFSAERPKGSFSTLEIQRTEQGDSAMYLCASSLDGGLVNEQFFGPGTRLTVL.

The chain has TRBV29-1 and TRBJ2-5; TRBD2 might be the D (6 bases). CDR1 and CDR2 (germline): SQVTM, ANQGSEA. Trimming stripped 6 bases from V and 5 bases from J, with 16 bases between. There are 13 residues in the CDR3. The CDR3 here is CSVLGGEEETQYF. CDR3 nucleotide sequence: TGCAGCGTCCTCGGCGGGGAAGAGGAGACCCAGTACTTC.

The CDR3 spells CASSFTANTEAFF. The CDR3 nucleotides are TGCGCCAGCAGCTTTACTGCGAACACTGAAGCTTTCTTT. The chain combines TRBV5-1 with TRBJ1-1, with unresolved D. This CDR3 spans 13 amino acids. V dropped 2 bases and J dropped 1 base, with 6 bases sitting between them. Germline V gene lookup returns CDR1 SGHRS and CDR2 YFSETQ.

V usage is TRBV6-5 and J usage is TRBJ2-1, with a tentative D call TRBD1 (6 bases). The CDR3 runs to 13 residues. Germline assignment: CDR1 MNHEY and CDR2 SVGAGI. Trimming took 6 bases from V and 6 from J, leaving 12 bases between them. This CDR3 reads CASRCTGCNEQFF. In nucleotides, the CDR3 is TGTGCCAGCAGGTGCACAGGGTGCAATGAGCAGTTCTTC.

The gene calls are TRBV7-2 and TRBJ2-7, with TRBD2 identical over 8 bases. Germline-derived CDR1 and CDR2 are SGHTA and FQGNSA. With 0 bases clipped from V and 1 base from J, the junction kept 2 bases outside the gene matches. This CDR3 has 15 amino acids. The DNA of the CDR3 is TGTGCCAGCAGCTTAGCCTCGGGGGGGTCCTACGAGCAGTACTTC. Translated, it gives CASSLASGGSYEQYF.

The chain is built from TRBV7-9 and TRBJ1-1, with D perhaps matching TRBD1 (5 bases). V shed 6 bases and J shed 7 bases, with 18 bases lying between them. Germline V gene data show CDR1 as SEHNR and CDR2 as FQNEAQ (reference sequence). CDR3 length equals 14 residues. The CDR3 reads CASRPQSGGYEAFF. The DNA of the CDR3 is TGTGCCAGCAGACCCCAGTCGGGGGGGTATGAAGCTTTCTTT.

As regards this clone: An end of the junction differs from the germline gene, which may be a read error. The same CDR3 also results from other DNA sequences found in this sample. The chain employs TRBV30 and TRBJ2-3, with unresolved D. Per the germline V gene, CDR1 is GTSNPN and CDR2 is SVGIG (reference sequence). The CDR3 covers 11 residues. CDR3 protein: CAWSALDTQYF. CDR3 bases: TGTGCCTGGAGTGCCCTCGATACACAGTATTTT. Drawing the rest from reference TRBV30 and TRBJ2-3, the complete variable domain is SQTIHQWPATLVQPVGSPLSLECTVEGTSNPNLYWYRQAAGRGLQLLFYSVGIGQISSEVPQNLSASRPQDRQFILSSKKLLLSDSGFYLCAWSALDTQYFGPGTRLTVL.

The gene calls are TRBV7-2 and TRBJ2-5; 11 bases fit TRBD2. The germline CDR1 and CDR2 sequences are SGHTA and FQGNSA. V shed 4 bases, J shed 4 bases, and the junction held 5 bases outside the gene matches. This CDR3 region has 15 residues. Written as DNA, the CDR3 is TGTGCCAGCAGCTCCTTAGCGGGAGGGCGAGAGACCCAGTACTTC. Its translation is CASSSLAGGRETQYF.

Only a few counts were recorded for this clone. V and J are TRBV5-4 and TRBJ2-1; the match to TRBD2 covers 11 bases. Trimming took 0 bases from V and 9 from J; bases not matched to a gene: 2. The length of the CDR3 is 14 residues. Germline lookup yields CDR1 SGHNT and CDR2 YYREEE (reference sequence). CDR3 DNA sequence: TGTGCCAGCAGCTTGGAGCTAGCGGGAGGTGAGCAGTTCTTC. Protein product: CASSLELAGGEQFF.

This chain joins TRBV7-9 and TRBJ2-7; D perhaps matches TRBD2 (6 bases). Germline CDR1 and CDR2: SEHNR and FQNEAQ (reference sequence). The CDR3 sequence is 15 residues long. The V and J ends lost 3 bases and 0 bases respectively, with 12 bases between them. Here the CDR3 DNA reads TGTGCCAGCAGCTTTACGGGACTCGGCTCCTACGAGCAGTACTTC. Encoded protein: CASSFTGLGSYEQYF.

V usage is TRBV6-5 and J usage is TRBJ2-7; 9 nucleotides agree with TRBD1. This CDR3 has 14 amino acids. Germline CDR1 reads MNHEY; CDR2 reads SVGAGI. Germline trimming cut 4 bases from V and 1 base from J; bases unmatched to any gene: 2. The CDR3 sequence is CASSSGTGSYEQYF. CDR3 DNA sequence: TGTGCCAGCAGTTCCGGGACAGGGTCCTACGAGCAGTACTTC.